This is a list of T cell receptor beta chains from one sample in a study of blood T cell repertoires in COVID-19. The protocol was immunoSEQ multiplex PCR, while the TCRdb copy is restricted to in-frame clones and leaves out a portion. This table has 80,000 or so clones, 85% appearing once. Sequenced input: peripheral blood. The origin of the receptors is a man aged 60 to 69 with COVID-19, enrolled during active disease. CDR3s include the opening cysteine and the closing phenylalanine or tryptophan. A D gene is named only where the DNA matches it firmly. Where a row states a size, it is once, few, many or the class of an expanded clone; other rows omit it.

TRBV6-5,TRBJ2-5,NA,NA,TGTGCCAGCAACCCAGGCGACCAAGAGACCCAGTACTTC,CASNPGDQETQYF
TRBV6-5,TRBJ1-3,NA,NA,TGTGCCAGCAGCACAGGGTCCTCTGGAAACACCATATATTTT,CASSTGSSGNTIYF
TRBV3-1/TRBV3-2,TRBJ2-5,TRBD2,NA,TGTGCCAGCAGCCAAGAACGGGGACTAGCGGGACAAGAGACCCAGTACTTC,CASSQERGLAGQETQYF
TRBV5-1,TRBJ2-1,NA,NA,TGCGCCAGCTCCCCGGACCCCGGGAGTGAGCAGTTCTTC,CASSPDPGSEQFF
TRBV2,TRBJ2-2,NA,NA,TGTGCCAGTACCCTAAATTCGAGGAACACCGGGGAGCTGTTTTTT,CASTLNSRNTGELFF
TRBV19,TRBJ2-1,NA,NA,TGTGCCAGTAGTACCCCGATATACAGGGACCAGTTCTTC,CASSTPIYRDQFF
TRBV4-2,TRBJ2-1,NA,NA,TGTGCCAGCAGCCAAGATCTAAATAGCGGCTATCTTGGGGAGCAGTTCTTC,CASSQDLNSGYLGEQFF
TRBV29-1,TRBJ2-3,TRBD2,NA,TGCAGCAAGTCGACTAGCGGGGTAACAGATACGCAGTATTTT,CSKSTSGVTDTQYF
TRBV7-6,TRBJ2-7,TRBD2,NA,TGTGCCAGCAGCTTAGGCGTAGCGGGAGGGATCTACGAGCAGTACTTC,CASSLGVAGGIYEQYF
TRBV4-1,TRBJ2-1,NA,NA,TGCGCCAGCAGCCAAGGGCAAGTCAGTGAGCAGTTCTTC,CASSQGQVSEQFF
TRBV6-5,TRBJ1-6,NA,NA,TGTGCCACCGGACAATCGGGTTATTTGAATTCACCCCTCCACTTT,CATGQSGYLNSPLHF
TRBV24-1,TRBJ2-3,NA,few,TGTGCCACCAGTGATTTGTCACAGGTGGCAGATACGCAGTATTTT,CATSDLSQVADTQYF